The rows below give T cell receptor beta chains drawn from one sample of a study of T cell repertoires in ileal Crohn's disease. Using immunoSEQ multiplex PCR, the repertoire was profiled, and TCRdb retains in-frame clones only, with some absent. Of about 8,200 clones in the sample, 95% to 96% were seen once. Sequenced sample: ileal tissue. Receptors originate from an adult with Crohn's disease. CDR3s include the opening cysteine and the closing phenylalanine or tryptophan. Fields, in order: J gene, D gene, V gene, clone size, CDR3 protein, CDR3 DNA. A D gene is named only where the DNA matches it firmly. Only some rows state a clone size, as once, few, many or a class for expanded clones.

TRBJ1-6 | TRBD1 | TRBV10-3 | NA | CAISEAARGLNSPLHF | TGTGCCATCAGTGAAGCGGCGAGGGGGCTGAATTCACCCCTCCACTTT
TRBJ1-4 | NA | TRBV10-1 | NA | CASSESGLSNEKLFF | TGCGCCAGCAGTGAGTCGGGGCTCTCCAATGAAAAACTGTTTTTT
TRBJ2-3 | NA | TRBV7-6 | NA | CASSLGQRSSTDTQYF | TGTGCCAGCAGCTTAGGACAACGGTCTAGCACAGATACGCAGTATTTT
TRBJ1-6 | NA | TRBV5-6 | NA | CASSYRSSSPLHF | TGTGCCAGCAGCTACAGGAGCAGTTCACCCCTCCACTTT
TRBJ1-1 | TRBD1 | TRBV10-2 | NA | CASSRQGANTEAFF | TGCGCCAGCAGTAGGCAGGGGGCAAACACTGAAGCTTTCTTT
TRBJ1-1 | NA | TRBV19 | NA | CATTGFVSEAFF | TGTGCCACTACAGGGTTTGTTTCTGAAGCTTTCTTT
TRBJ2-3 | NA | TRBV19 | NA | CASSNRQVRDTQYF | TGTGCCAGTAGTAACAGACAGGTCCGAGATACGCAGTATTTT
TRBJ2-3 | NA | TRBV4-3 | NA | CASSQRLGDTQYF | TGCGCCAGCAGCCAAAGACTGGGAGATACGCAGTATTTT
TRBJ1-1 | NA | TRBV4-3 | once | CASSQAPGMNTEAFF | TGCGCCAGCAGCCAGGCCCCAGGCATGAACACTGAAGCTTTCTTT
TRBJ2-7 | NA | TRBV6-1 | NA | CASSVSTGSYEQYF | TGTGCCAGCAGTGTATCAACAGGCTCCTACGAGCAGTACTTC
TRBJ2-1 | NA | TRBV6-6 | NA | CASSSLTGRRAGQFF | TGTGCCAGCAGTTCACTAACCGGCAGGAGGGCCGGGCAGTTCTTC
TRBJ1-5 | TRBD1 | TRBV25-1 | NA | CASSEGTGVGVVAQHF | TGTGCCAGCAGTGAGGGGACAGGGGTGGGGGTAGTAGCCCAGCATTTT
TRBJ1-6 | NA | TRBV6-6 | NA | CASSFDRLNSPLHF | TGTGCCAGCAGCTTCGACAGGCTAAATTCACCCCTCCACTTT
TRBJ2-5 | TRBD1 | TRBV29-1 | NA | CSVAGQAETQYF | TGCAGCGTTGCTGGACAGGCGGAGACCCAGTACTTC
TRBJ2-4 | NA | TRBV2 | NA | CASSRGIHEPAKNIQYF | TGTGCCAGCAGTCGAGGGATACACGAACCAGCCAAAAACATTCAGTACTTC
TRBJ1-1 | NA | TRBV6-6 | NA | CASSYSGRDTEAFF | TGTGCCAGCAGTTACTCAGGGAGGGACACTGAAGCTTTCTTT
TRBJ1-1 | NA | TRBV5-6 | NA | CASSDRSALGTEAFF | TGTGCCAGCAGCGACAGGAGTGCGTTGGGGACTGAAGCTTTCTTT
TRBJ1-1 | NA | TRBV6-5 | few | CASSYLRNTEAFF | TGTGCCAGCAGTTACCTTAGAAACACTGAAGCTTTCTTT
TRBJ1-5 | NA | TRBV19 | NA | CATGRGLDQPQHF | TGTGCCACCGGCAGGGGATTGGATCAGCCCCAGCATTTT
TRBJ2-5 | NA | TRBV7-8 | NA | CASSFRESGHETQYF | TGTGCCAGCAGCTTTCGGGAGTCGGGGCACGAGACCCAGTACTTC
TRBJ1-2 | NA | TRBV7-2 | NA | CASSPIDSYGYTF | TGTGCCAGCAGCCCCATTGACTCCTATGGCTACACCTTC
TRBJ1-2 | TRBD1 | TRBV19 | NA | CASSPAPGTGGNYGYTF | TGTGCCAGTAGTCCAGCACCCGGGACAGGTGGTAACTATGGCTACACCTTC
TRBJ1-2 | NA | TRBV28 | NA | CASRPPGRGGYGYTF | TGTGCCAGCAGACCTCCCGGTCGGGGGGGCTATGGCTACACCTTC
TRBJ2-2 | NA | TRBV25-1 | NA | CASSATVRSGELFF | TGTGCCAGCAGTGCGACAGTAAGGTCCGGGGAGCTGTTTTTT
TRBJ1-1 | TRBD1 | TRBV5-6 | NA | CASSSTGTGAMTEAFF | TGTGCCAGCAGCTCGACAGGGACGGGGGCAATGACTGAAGCTTTCTTT
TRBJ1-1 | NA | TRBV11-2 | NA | CASSLGKNLNTEAFF | TGTGCCAGCAGCTTGGGCAAAAACCTGAACACTGAAGCTTTCTTT
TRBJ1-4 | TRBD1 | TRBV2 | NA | CASILQGATNEKLFF | TGTGCCAGCATCCTACAGGGGGCAACTAATGAAAAACTGTTTTTT
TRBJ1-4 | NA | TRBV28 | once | CASRRAGENEKLFF | TGTGCCAGCAGAAGAGCAGGGGAAAATGAAAAACTGTTTTTT
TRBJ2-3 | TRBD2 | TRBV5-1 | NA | CASSLGRTSGEITDTQYF | TGCGCCAGCAGCTTGGGGAGGACTAGCGGGGAGATCACAGATACGCAGTATTTT
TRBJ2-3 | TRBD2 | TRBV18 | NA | CASSPRAGGPDTQYF | TGTGCCAGCTCACCAAGAGCGGGGGGGCCAGATACGCAGTATTTT
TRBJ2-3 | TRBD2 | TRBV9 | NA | CASSVIPHDGLVADTQYF | TGTGCCAGCAGCGTAATCCCACACGATGGACTAGTCGCAGATACGCAGTATTTT
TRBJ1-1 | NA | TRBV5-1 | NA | CASGPGHSYTEAFF | TGCGCCAGCGGCCCAGGGCATTCGTACACTGAAGCTTTCTTT